The clone carrying this T cell receptor (beta chain) rates as medium-sized. Multiplex touch-down PCR with TRB-A/B primers amplified rearranged V-D-J TRB sequences. TCRdb independently ran MiXCR on the multiplex PCR reads; one entry per CDR3 protein. Of roughly 5,600 distinct CDR3 sequences detected, 25% to 35% appear once; the ten largest clones hold under 35%. Trimming cost V 0 bases and J 8 bases, with 10 bases left between them. Germline-derived CDR1 and CDR2 are LNHDA and SQIVND (reference sequence). The CDR3 totals 13 residues. The data are from a study of T cell repertoires in aging, cancer and after chemotherapy. The template was genomic DNA from peripheral blood, not RNA.

This TCR was sampled from a human donor with a solid tumor. J is TRBJ1-2 and V is TRBV19; D unresolved. Specimen: blood. CDR3 sequence reads: CASSIEGRGGYTF. For the CDR3, the DNA is TGTGCCAGTAGTATAGAAGGGCGGGGAGGCTACACCTTC.